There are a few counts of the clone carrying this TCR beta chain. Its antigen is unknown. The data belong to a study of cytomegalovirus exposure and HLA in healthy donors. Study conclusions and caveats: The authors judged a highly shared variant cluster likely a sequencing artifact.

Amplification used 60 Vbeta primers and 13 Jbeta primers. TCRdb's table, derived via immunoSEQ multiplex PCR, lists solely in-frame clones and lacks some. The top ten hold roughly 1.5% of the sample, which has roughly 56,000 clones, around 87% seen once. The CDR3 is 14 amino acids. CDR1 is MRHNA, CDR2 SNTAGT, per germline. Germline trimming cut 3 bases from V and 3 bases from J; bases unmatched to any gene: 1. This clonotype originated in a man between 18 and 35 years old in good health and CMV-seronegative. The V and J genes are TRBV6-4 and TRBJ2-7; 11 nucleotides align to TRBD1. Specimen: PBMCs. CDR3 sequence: CASSEGTGGYEQYF. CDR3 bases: TGTGCCAGCAGTGAAGGGACAGGGGGCTACGAGCAGTACTTC.